This T cell receptor beta chain was sequenced in a study of T cells in Graves' hyperthyroidism and ophthalmopathy. Study observations and caveats: Ophthalmopathy stood apart from stable hyperthyroidism in a 13 V-J model.

Among the patients, aged 18 to 65, hyperthyroidism was newly diagnosed and had lasted under 2 months. Lactation, pregnancy, other autoimmune disease or uncontrolled infection led to exclusion of patients. The TCR beta CDR3 regions underwent amplification using RNA transcripts as the source. The HTBI primer set served for first-round RT-PCR of the TCR CDR3. TCRdb independently ran MiXCR on the multiplex PCR reads; one entry per CDR3 protein. The sample shows approximately 400,000 distinct CDR3 sequences, under 15% of them seen only once. This clonotype was detected a few times. Antigen specificity is unknown. Input material: blood. This TCR came from a woman in her thirties with Graves' hyperthyroidism.

The CDR3 DNA reads TGCGCCAGCAGCTCCGTCCAGGGGAAGGGACAAGAGACCCAGTACTTC. Amino acids: CASSSVQGKGQETQYF. This chain links TRBV5-1 with TRBJ2-5; a weak D match, TRBD1 (6 bases). The CDR3 consists of 16 residues. CDR1 and CDR2 (germline): SGHRS, YFSETQ. Trimming removed 3 bases from V and 2 bases from J, with 17 bases in between.